The 14 T cell receptor beta chains below were found in one sample sequenced in a study of OX40 agonist ivuxolimab in advanced cancers. Measured with immunoSEQ multiplex PCR; TCRdb has only the in-frame clones, and not every one. This sample yields roughly 57,000 clones, of which around 84% are seen a single time; roughly 2.3% belongs to the top ten. The source material was CD4+ or CD8+ T cells sorted from blood, sampled in a trial of the OX40 agonist ivuxolimab. The origin of the receptors is an adult with an advanced solid tumor such as melanoma, head and neck, liver or kidney cancer.

The chain couples TRBV11-2 to TRBJ2-3, with no clear D. CDR3 length: 12 residues. The germline gives CDR1 SGHAT, CDR2 FQNNGV. Trimming stripped 0 bases from V and 5 bases from J, with 3 bases between. CDR3 in amino acids: CASSLELDTQYF. Written as DNA, the CDR3 is TGTGCCAGCAGCTTAGAGTTAGATACGCAGTATTTT.

The chain links TRBV29-1 to TRBJ1-2, with a tentative D call TRBD1 (6 bases). Looked up from germline, CDR1 is SQVTM and CDR2 is ANQGSEA. The V and J ends lost 3 bases and 6 bases respectively, with 17 bases between them. The CDR3 runs 14 residues. CDR3 protein: CSVEEAGAGDGYTF. CDR3 nucleotide sequence: TGCAGCGTTGAGGAGGCAGGGGCTGGTGATGGCTACACCTTC.

The chain uses TRBV27 and TRBJ2-1, with D perhaps TRBD2 (6 bases). In germline, CDR1 is MNHEY, CDR2 SMNVEV (reference sequence). Trimming took 3 bases from V and 8 from J, leaving 32 bases between them. This CDR3 has 20 amino acids. As DNA, the CDR3 is TGTGCCAGCAGTTTTCAACTTAGAAATCACGGCGGGGTCAAAGTGGATGAGCAGTTCTTC. This gives the protein CASSFQLRNHGGVKVDEQFF.

This sequence joins TRBV14 and TRBJ2-1, with D perhaps matching TRBD1 (6 bases). V was shortened by 2 bases and J by 6 bases, with 20 bases between the two germline ends. The CDR3 loop spans 17 amino acids. Germline CDR1 and CDR2: SGHDN and FVKESK. The CDR3 is CASSQPLDRSVVNEQFF. In nucleotides, the CDR3 is TGTGCCAGCAGCCAACCTCTCGACAGGTCGGTTGTCAATGAGCAGTTCTTC.

The chain combines TRBV5-1 with TRBJ2-1; perhaps TRBD1 as D (5 bases). Germline V gene sequence: CDR1 SGHRS, CDR2 YFSETQ. CDR3 length equals 15 residues. V was trimmed by 0 bases and J by 4 bases, leaving 11 bases between them. Here the CDR3 reads CASSLGGRVYNEQFF. The CDR3 nucleotides are TGCGCCAGCAGCTTGGGAGGCAGGGTTTACAATGAGCAGTTCTTC.

This chain uses TRBV2 with TRBJ2-5; TRBD2 is a possible D gene (6 bases). CDR3 size: 14 residues. Between the trimmed V and J ends, which lost 0 bases and 4 bases, there was a span of 9 bases. CDR1 SNHLY and CDR2 FYNNEI come from the germline V gene. CDR3 sequence (DNA): TGTGCCAGCAGTGAAGCGCGGGGCGGAGAGACCCAGTACTTC. It is translated as CASSEARGGETQYF.

The rearrangement uses TRBV4-3 and TRBJ1-4, with D unresolved. The ends were cut back, 1 base at V and 12 bases at J, with 9 bases in the middle. The CDR3 spans 12 residues. CDR1 LGHNA and CDR2 YSLEER come from the germline V gene. CDR3 coding DNA: TGCGCCAGCAGCCAAGTGAACGGGGAACTGTTTTTT. This encodes CASSQVNGELFF.

The gene calls are TRBV7-2 and TRBJ1-2, with D tentatively TRBD1 (5 bases). Germline V gene data show CDR1 as SGHTA and CDR2 as FQGNSA. The CDR3 has 14 residues. Trimming stripped 4 bases from V and 1 base from J, with 10 bases between. CDR3 protein: CASSSDSLNYGYTF. DNA for the CDR3: TGTGCCAGCAGCTCAGACAGCCTTAACTATGGCTACACCTTC.

The genes are TRBV6-5 and TRBJ1-3; perhaps TRBD1 as D (6 bases). From germline, CDR1 is MNHEY and CDR2 SVGAGI. The CDR3 is 15 amino acids. V dropped 0 bases and J dropped 3 bases, with 9 bases sitting between them. The DNA for the CDR3 is TGTGCCAGCAGTTACTCGAGCAGGGGTGGAAACACCATATATTTT. It translates to CASSYSSRGGNTIYF.

CDR3 protein: CASSLYLSAEQYF. In DNA, the CDR3 is TGCGCCAGCAGCTTATACCTCTCCGCCGAGCAGTACTTC. The chain has TRBV5-1 and TRBJ2-7; no firm D call. Trimming stripped 2 bases from V and 6 bases from J, with 12 bases between. Germline CDR1 and CDR2: SGHRS and YFSETQ. The length of the CDR3 is 13 residues.

This clone was seen a handful of times. This chain connects TRBV9 to TRBJ2-3; a possible D gene is TRBD1 (6 bases). The length of the CDR3 is 14 residues. Germline assignment: CDR1 SGDLS and CDR2 YYNGEE. With 3 bases removed from V and 6 bases from J, the gap between germline ends came to 14 bases. The CDR3 DNA follows: TGTGCCAGCAGCGCCCGGACAGCGAAGGATACGCAGTATTTT. Amino acids: CASSARTAKDTQYF.

V and J are TRBV4-1 and TRBJ1-4; no clear D. The V gene lost 0 bases and the J gene lost 7 bases, with 15 bases spanning the gap. This CDR3 is built from 16 residues. Germline CDR1 is MGHRA and CDR2 is YSYEKL. This chain's CDR3 is CASSQDTRGSGEKLFF. The DNA of the CDR3 is TGCGCCAGCAGCCAAGATACTCGAGGGAGCGGTGAAAAACTGTTTTTT.

The J gene is TRBJ1-1, the V gene TRBV6-6; a possible D gene is TRBD1 (5 bases). Germline CDR1 MNHNY, CDR2 SVGAGI (reference sequence). The CDR3 totals 15 residues. The V and J ends lost 7 bases and 1 base respectively, with 16 bases between them. CDR3 residues: CASTPIGGENTEAFF. As DNA, the CDR3 is TGTGCCAGCACCCCTATTGGGGGAGAGAACACTGAAGCTTTCTTT.

This clone was seen more than once but under ten times. This chain connects TRBV6-5 to TRBJ1-6; D uncertain. CDR1 and CDR2 (germline): MNHEY, SVGAGI. This CDR3 has 15 residues. V was clipped by 3 bases and J by 5 bases, with 11 bases between them. The CDR3: CASSYGLGDNSPLHF. DNA for the CDR3: TGTGCCAGCAGTTATGGACTCGGCGATAATTCACCCCTCCACTTT.